Each of the 9 T cell receptor beta chains below was sequenced from the same sample in a study of shared clonotypes between healthy human individuals. Generated by immunoSEQ multiplex PCR, the TCRdb table keeps only in-frame clones and is missing some. The top ten clones hold about 1.5% of a sample with about a million clones, about 77% of them seen once. Sequencing was done on a sample of memory CD4+ T cells sorted from blood. The sample's subset: CD45RA-negative fraction. Receptors originate from a man in his late teens or twenties in good health.

The J gene is TRBJ1-2, the V gene TRBV6-6; D is ambiguous. The germline V gene has CDR1 MNHNY and CDR2 SVGAGI (reference sequence). Trimming left V 5 bases short and J 0 bases short, with 7 bases between. The CDR3 is made up of 13 amino acids. Here the CDR3 reads CASSALANYGYTF. The CDR3 bases are TGTGCCAGCAGTGCCTTAGCTAACTATGGCTACACCTTC.

This clone was found once. The V and J genes are TRBV5-4 and TRBJ1-2; 8 bases are shared with TRBD1. This CDR3 comprises 15 residues. From germline, CDR1 is SGHNT and CDR2 YYREEE (reference sequence). V shed 4 bases, J shed 8 bases, and the junction held 13 bases outside the gene matches. CDR3 coding DNA: TGTGCCAGCAGCCTTGGACAGGGAGTTTTGGGCGGCTACACCTTC. It translates to CASSLGQGVLGGYTF.

The rearrangement joins TRBV19 to TRBJ2-5, with 10 bases lining up with TRBD2. CDR1 is LNHDA, CDR2 SQIVND, per germline (reference sequence). Germline trimming cut 4 bases from V and 2 bases from J; bases unmatched to any gene: 4. CDR3 length: 15 amino acids. The CDR3: CASSKASGSQETQYF. In nucleotides, the CDR3 is TGTGCCAGTAGTAAGGCTAGCGGGAGTCAAGAGACCCAGTACTTC.

V usage is TRBV11-2 and J usage is TRBJ2-7, with D unclear. Trimming removed 6 bases from V and 0 bases from J, with 9 bases in between. The CDR3 has 13 residues. CDR1 is SGHAT and CDR2 is FQNNGV in the germline V gene. The CDR3 coding sequence is TGTGCCAGCAGTCGGACCCCCTCCTACGAGCAGTACTTC. Translation gives CASSRTPSYEQYF.

The genes are TRBV7-9 and TRBJ2-7; 9 bases map to TRBD1. This CDR3 region has 14 residues. Trimming removed 8 bases from V and 4 bases from J; junction bases left unmatched: 9. The V gene's germline CDR1 is SEHNR and CDR2 FQNEAQ (reference sequence). CDR3 sequence (DNA): TGTGCCAGCGGTACCGGGACAGGGCGATACGAGCAGTACTTC. As protein: CASGTGTGRYEQYF. The full variable domain, in which reference TRBV7-9 and TRBJ2-7 provide the parts outside the CDR3, is DTGVSQNPRHKITKRGQNVTFRCDPISEHNRLYWYRQTLGQGPEFLTYFQNEAQLEKSRLLSDRFSAERPKGSFSTLEIQRTEQGDSAMYLCASGTGTGRYEQYFGPGTRLTVT.

V usage is TRBV5-1 and J usage is TRBJ2-2, with TRBD1 as a possible D gene (5 bases). Trimming removed 2 bases at V and 6 bases at J, with 8 bases between. This CDR3 spans 13 amino acids. In germline, CDR1 is SGHRS, CDR2 YFSETQ. CDR3 DNA: TGCGCCAGCAGCTTAGGGGTTGCCGGGGAGCTGTTTTTT. Translating it yields CASSLGVAGELFF.

The chain combines TRBV19 with TRBJ1-5; D ambiguous. V shed 6 bases and J shed 4 bases, with 13 bases lying between them. CDR3 length equals 14 residues. Germline V gene data show CDR1 as LNHDA and CDR2 as SQIVND (reference sequence). This CDR3 is CASSLLEGNQPQHF. Written as DNA, the CDR3 is TGTGCCAGTAGCTTACTTGAGGGTAATCAGCCCCAGCATTTT.

This clone was seen a few times. The chain recombines TRBV19 with TRBJ1-1, with unresolved D. The CDR3 has 14 residues. V lost 4 bases and J lost 4, with 13 bases in between. In germline, CDR1 is LNHDA, CDR2 SQIVND (reference sequence). This chain's CDR3 is CASSKMGGGTEAFF. The CDR3 bases are TGTGCCAGTAGTAAAATGGGTGGTGGCACTGAAGCTTTCTTT.

V usage is TRBV6-6 and J usage is TRBJ1-2, with TRBD1 matching over 7 bases. The V gene end was trimmed by 5 bases and the J gene end by 8 bases; junction bases not matched to a gene: 5. The CDR3 spans 12 residues. Germline lookup yields CDR1 MNHNY and CDR2 SVGAGI (reference sequence). CDR3 region: CASSRTRGGYTF. The CDR3, as DNA: TGTGCCAGCAGTCGGACCAGGGGGGGCTACACCTTC.